A selection of T cell receptor beta chains follows, all from one sample in a study of cytomegalovirus exposure and HLA in healthy donors. This table comes from immunoSEQ multiplex PCR, and its TCRdb copy is limited to in-frame clones, with some not included. The sample shows approximately 180,000 clones, more than 85% of them seen only once. Input material: PBMCs. The receptors were sampled from a woman aged 18-29 years in good health and CMV-seronegative. The CDR3 runs from the conserved cysteine through the conserved F or W. A D gene is named only where the DNA matches it firmly. Size values are once, few and many counts, or a class for expanded clones, and some rows have none.

>.|TRBV18|.|TRBJ2-7
TGTGCCAGCTCACCACGGGAGACCTACGAGCAGTACTTC
CASSPRETYEQYF
>.|TRBV2|.|TRBJ1-4
TGTGCCAGCAGTGAAGCAGGGAGCTATAATGAAAAACTGTTTTTT
CASSEAGSYNEKLFF
>.|TRBV6-6|TRBD2|TRBJ2-3
TGTGCCAGCGGACCTAGCGGGGGCACAGATACGCAGTATTTT
CASGPSGGTDTQYF
>once|TRBV4-1|TRBD1|TRBJ1-3
TGCGCCAGCAGCCAAGGGACAGGGGGCGGAAACACCATATATTTT
CASSQGTGGGNTIYF
>once|TRBV30|TRBD2|TRBJ2-3
TGTGCCTGGAGTGCTAGCGGGAGTGGTCGCGATACGCAGTATTTT
CAWSASGSGRDTQYF
>.|TRBV6-1|TRBD1|TRBJ1-6
TGTGCCAGCAGTGCGGGACAGGGGACCGCTGACTCCTATAATTCACCCCTCCACTTT
CASSAGQGTADSYNSPLHF
>.|TRBV6-1|.|TRBJ1-2
TGTGCCAGCACTCCCGACAGCTATGGCTACACCTTC
CASTPDSYGYTF
>.|TRBV18|TRBD1|TRBJ1-1
TGTGCCAGCTCACAGACAGGGGGCCCGGTGAACACTGAAGCTTTCTTT
CASSQTGGPVNTEAFF
>few|TRBV5-1|TRBD2|TRBJ2-1
TGCGCCAGCAGCTCAGGACTAGCGCTGTACAATGAGCAGTTCTTC
CASSSGLALYNEQFF
>.|TRBV7-6|.|TRBJ2-2
TGTGCCAGCAGCTTAGAGGTGACAGAGTACACCGGGGAGCTGTTTTTT
CASSLEVTEYTGELFF
>.|TRBV20-1|.|TRBJ1-2
TGCAGTGCTACCGGGGGCTATGGCTACACCTTC
CSATGGYGYTF
>.|TRBV2|TRBD1|TRBJ1-2
TGTGCCAGCAGAGGGACAGGGGCTAACTATGGCTACACCTTC
CASRGTGANYGYTF
>.|TRBV5-1|.|TRBJ2-3
TGCGCCAGCAGCTCGCGCATAGCAGCGGGTACTAGCACAGATACGCAGTATTTT
CASSSRIAAGTSTDTQYF
>few|TRBV27|TRBD1|TRBJ2-2
TGTGCCAGCAGACGGACAGGGGGCACCGGGGAGCTGTTTTTT
CASRRTGGTGELFF
>.|TRBV6-4|.|TRBJ2-2
TGTGCCAGCCGACTCGACTCTGCGAACACCGGGGAGCTGTTTTTT
CASRLDSANTGELFF
>.|TRBV7-2|.|TRBJ1-5
TGTGCCAGCAGCTCTGACAGGAATCAGCCCCAGCATTTT
CASSSDRNQPQHF
>.|TRBV28|TRBD1|TRBJ2-2
TGTGCCAGCAGTCACAGGGGGCGGACCGGGGAGCTGTTTTTT
CASSHRGRTGELFF
>.|TRBV4-2|.|TRBJ2-5
TGTGCCAGCAGCCAAGAAGTGGTTTGGGCCAGCGGCAAAGAGACCCAGTACTTC
CASSQEVVWASGKETQYF
>.|TRBV28|TRBD1|TRBJ1-2
TGTGCCAGCAGTCTTACCTTGGGACAGGGGTACGGCTACACCTTC
CASSLTLGQGYGYTF
>.|TRBV7-8|.|TRBJ2-7
TGTGCCAGCAGCCCCGCCGAACTTTCCTACGAGCAGTACTTC
CASSPAELSYEQYF
>.|TRBV4-2|.|TRBJ2-4
TGTGCCAGCAGCCAAGGAAAGACACCTAACATTCAGTACTTC
CASSQGKTPNIQYF
>.|TRBV5-1|.|TRBJ2-5
TGCGCCAGCAGCTCGTCGGGCAGGGAAGGAGAGACCCAGTACTTC
CASSSSGREGETQYF
>.|TRBV4-1|TRBD2|TRBJ2-3
TGCGCCAGCAGCCGTTTGGGACTAGCGGGTTCCACAGATACGCAGTATTTT
CASSRLGLAGSTDTQYF
>once|TRBV10-2|.|TRBJ1-1
TGCGCCAGCAGGGCAGGTTCTCTGGAAGCTTTCTTT
CASRAGSLEAFF
>.|TRBV5-4|TRBD1|TRBJ2-5
TGTGCCAGCAGCTTGGCAGGGGGCGTTTGGGAGACCCAGTACTTC
CASSLAGGVWETQYF
>.|TRBV6-1|.|TRBJ1-4
TGTGCCAGCAGTGAAGAGCTGCTGACGGGTGAAAAACTGTTTTTT
CASSEELLTGEKLFF
>.|TRBV29-1|.|TRBJ1-2
TGCAGCGTCTCCACAGGGTTCTATGGCTACACCTTC
CSVSTGFYGYTF
>.|TRBV11-1|TRBD1|TRBJ2-1
TGTGCCACCCGAGGCGGGGGACAGGGTGATGTCAATGAGCAGTTCTTC
CATRGGGQGDVNEQFF
>.|TRBV4-1|TRBD2|TRBJ2-1
TGCGCCAGCGGGAGAGGGACTAGTGGGTACAATGAGCAGTTCTTC
CASGRGTSGYNEQFF
>.|TRBV9|.|TRBJ1-1
TGTGCCAGCAGTCACCGCGGGGGGGGAAGCGACACTGAAGCTTTCTTT
CASSHRGGGSDTEAFF
>.|TRBV5-1|TRBD2|TRBJ2-3
TGCGCCAGCAGCTTACCCAGCGGGACCTACACAGATACGCAGTATTTT
CASSLPSGTYTDTQYF
>.|TRBV7-2|TRBD2|TRBJ2-7
TGTGCCAGCAGCTCATCCAGCGGGAGGCACTACGAGCAGTACTTC
CASSSSSGRHYEQYF
>.|TRBV6-5|.|TRBJ1-4
TGTGCCAGCAGTTACACCCCAGATGCAACTAATGAAAAACTGTTTTTT
CASSYTPDATNEKLFF
>.|TRBV6-1|TRBD1|TRBJ1-1
TGTGCCAGCAGTGAAGTCTTAACAGGGGACACTGAAGCTTTCTTT
CASSEVLTGDTEAFF
>once|TRBV7-9|.|TRBJ1-1
TGTGCCAGCAGCTTAGCGGGGGGTGAAGCTTTCTTT
CASSLAGGEAFF
>.|TRBV7-6|.|TRBJ2-7
TGTGCCAGCAGCCTCGAGAGGCGGGCATACTACGAGCAGTACTTC
CASSLERRAYYEQYF
>.|TRBV2|.|TRBJ1-6
TGTGCCAGCAGGAGGGCTCGGGGTAATTCACCCCTCCACTTT
CASRRARGNSPLHF
>.|TRBV5-1|.|TRBJ1-2
TGCGCCAGCAGCGCATTTACAGGGTATGGCTACACCTTC
CASSAFTGYGYTF
>.|TRBV30|TRBD1|TRBJ1-5
TGTGCCTGGAGTGTAGGAGACAGGGCGAGTCAGCCCCAGCATTTT
CAWSVGDRASQPQHF
>.|TRBV7-9|.|TRBJ1-3
TGCGCCAGCAGCTTAGGGCGGACATTAGTCTCTGGAAACACCATATATTTT
CASSLGRTLVSGNTIYF
>.|TRBV30|.|TRBJ1-6
TGTGCCTGGAGTGTCCAGGGCAGGGGTAATTCACCCCTCCACTTT
CAWSVQGRGNSPLHF
>.|TRBV18|TRBD1|TRBJ2-7
TGTGCCAGCTCACCGGGACAGGGGAACGAGCAGTACTTC
CASSPGQGNEQYF
>.|TRBV10-3|TRBD1|TRBJ2-7
TGTGCCATCAGTGGGACAGGGCAGAACGAGCAGTACTTC
CAISGTGQNEQYF
>.|TRBV7-6|.|TRBJ1-4
TGTGCCAGCAGCTTAGCCCCACCGATAGAAGTTACTAATGAAAAACTGTTTTTT
CASSLAPPIEVTNEKLFF
>.|TRBV5-6|.|TRBJ1-4
TGTGCCAGCAGGAACCAGAAGAAACTGTTTTTT
CASRNQKKLFF
>.|TRBV19|.|TRBJ1-3
TGTGCCAGTAGAACATTCTCTGGAAACACCATATATTTT
CASRTFSGNTIYF
>.|TRBV7-2|TRBD1|TRBJ1-1
TGTGCCAGCAGCGAGGACAGGGGGAGGCGAAACACTGAAGCTTTCTTT
CASSEDRGRRNTEAFF
>.|TRBV4-2|TRBD2|TRBJ2-5
TGTGCCAGCAGCCAGGAATCGACTAGCGGGGTGGGAGAGACCCAGTACTTC
CASSQESTSGVGETQYF
>once|TRBV9|TRBD2|TRBJ2-3
TGTGCCAGCAGCGTAGGGGCTAGCGGGGGGTTAGCCCCTTTCACAGATACGCAGTATTTT
CASSVGASGGLAPFTDTQYF
>.|TRBV5-1|TRBD2|TRBJ2-4
TGCGCCAGCAGCTTTACGGGGGCGGGGGGCCAAGGCATTCAGTACTTC
CASSFTGAGGQGIQYF